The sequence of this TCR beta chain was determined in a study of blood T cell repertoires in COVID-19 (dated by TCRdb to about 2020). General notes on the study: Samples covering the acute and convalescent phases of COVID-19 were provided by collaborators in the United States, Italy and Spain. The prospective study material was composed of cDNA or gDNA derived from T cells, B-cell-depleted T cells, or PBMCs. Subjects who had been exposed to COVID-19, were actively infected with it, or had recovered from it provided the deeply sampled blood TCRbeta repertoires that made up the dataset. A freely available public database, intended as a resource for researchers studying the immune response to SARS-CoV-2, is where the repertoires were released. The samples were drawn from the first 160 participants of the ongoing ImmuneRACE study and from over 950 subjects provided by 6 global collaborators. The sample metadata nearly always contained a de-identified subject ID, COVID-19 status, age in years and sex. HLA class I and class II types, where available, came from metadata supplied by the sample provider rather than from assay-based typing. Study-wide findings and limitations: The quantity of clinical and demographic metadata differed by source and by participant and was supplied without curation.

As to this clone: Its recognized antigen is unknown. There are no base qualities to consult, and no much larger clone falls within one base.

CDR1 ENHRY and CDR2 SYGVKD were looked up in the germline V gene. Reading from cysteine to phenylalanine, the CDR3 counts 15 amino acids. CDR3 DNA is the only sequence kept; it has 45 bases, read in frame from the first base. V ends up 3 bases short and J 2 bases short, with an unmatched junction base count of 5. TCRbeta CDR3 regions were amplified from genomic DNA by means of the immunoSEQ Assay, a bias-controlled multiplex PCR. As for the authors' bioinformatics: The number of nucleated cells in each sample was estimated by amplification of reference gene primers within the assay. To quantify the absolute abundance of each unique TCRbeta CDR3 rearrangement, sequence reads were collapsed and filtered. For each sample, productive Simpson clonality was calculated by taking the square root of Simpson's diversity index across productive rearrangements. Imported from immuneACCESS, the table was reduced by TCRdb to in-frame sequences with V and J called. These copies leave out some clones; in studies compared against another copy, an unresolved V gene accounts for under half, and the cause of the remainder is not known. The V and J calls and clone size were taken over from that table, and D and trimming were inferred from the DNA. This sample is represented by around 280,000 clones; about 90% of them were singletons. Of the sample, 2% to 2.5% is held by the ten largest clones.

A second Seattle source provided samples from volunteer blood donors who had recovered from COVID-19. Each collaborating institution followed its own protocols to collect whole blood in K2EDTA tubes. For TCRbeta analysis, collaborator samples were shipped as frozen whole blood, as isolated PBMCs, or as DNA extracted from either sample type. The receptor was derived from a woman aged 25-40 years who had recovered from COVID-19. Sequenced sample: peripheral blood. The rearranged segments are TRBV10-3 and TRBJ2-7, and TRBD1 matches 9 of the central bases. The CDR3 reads CAISDPGTGPYEQYF. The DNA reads TGTGCCATCAGTGATCCCGGGACAGGGCCCTACGAGCAGTACTTC.